These T cell receptor beta chains were read from a single sample in a study of T cell responses to AZD1222 COVID-19 vaccine. Generated by immunoSEQ multiplex PCR, the TCRdb table keeps only in-frame clones and is missing some. In the table there are tens of thousands of clones, roughly 90% of which are singletons. The sequencing here drew on peripheral blood, taken on day 0 of AZD1222 vaccination. These receptors came from an adult in good health. Both conserved end residues are trimmed from each CDR3. D genes are given only for firm matches.

v_call: TRBV6-1
d_call: .
j_call: TRBJ1-2
cdr3_aa: ASSESGRLSGYT

v_call: TRBV21-1
d_call: .
j_call: TRBJ2-7
cdr3_aa: ASSKRGQFEQY

v_call: TRBV6-5
d_call: TRBD1
j_call: TRBJ1-6
cdr3_aa: ASSRKGQGGSPLH

v_call: TRBV19
d_call: .
j_call: TRBJ2-7
cdr3_aa: ASSGRDTLSSYEQY

v_call: TRBV28
d_call: .
j_call: TRBJ2-7
cdr3_aa: ASSSPGVSYEQY

v_call: TRBV2
d_call: TRBD1
j_call: TRBJ1-6
cdr3_aa: ASTPTGTASPLH

v_call: TRBV10-1
d_call: .
j_call: TRBJ2-1
cdr3_aa: ASSESGLTGNEQF

v_call: TRBV4-3
d_call: .
j_call: TRBJ1-1
cdr3_aa: ASSQDRRSGTEAF

v_call: TRBV28
d_call: TRBD1
j_call: TRBJ1-4
cdr3_aa: ASSPIGTGEGDEKLF

v_call: TRBV10-1
d_call: .
j_call: TRBJ2-1
cdr3_aa: ASSESTGYNEQF

v_call: TRBV18
d_call: TRBD2
j_call: TRBJ2-3
cdr3_aa: ASSSFGLAGITDTQY

v_call: TRBV7-8
d_call: TRBD2
j_call: TRBJ2-5
cdr3_aa: ASSALGTSGQETQY

v_call: TRBV19
d_call: TRBD1
j_call: TRBJ1-1
cdr3_aa: ASSSNRGLWAAF

v_call: TRBV27
d_call: TRBD1
j_call: TRBJ1-4
cdr3_aa: ASSTHRGGNEKLF

v_call: TRBV5-1
d_call: .
j_call: TRBJ2-6
cdr3_aa: ASTQGAGANVLT

v_call: TRBV7-2
d_call: TRBD2
j_call: TRBJ2-5
cdr3_aa: ASSLRGLAGQETQY

v_call: TRBV7-9
d_call: .
j_call: TRBJ2-1
cdr3_aa: ASSFKRRLSNEQF

v_call: TRBV5-1
d_call: .
j_call: TRBJ1-2
cdr3_aa: ASSRLETANGYT

v_call: TRBV19
d_call: TRBD1
j_call: TRBJ2-3
cdr3_aa: ASSRTPGQVYTDTQY

v_call: TRBV9
d_call: .
j_call: TRBJ1-6
cdr3_aa: ASSVGPRGTYNSPLH

v_call: TRBV27
d_call: TRBD1
j_call: TRBJ2-5
cdr3_aa: ASSPNRDSYGRAHETQY

v_call: TRBV19
d_call: .
j_call: TRBJ1-3
cdr3_aa: ASSIYSPSSGNTIY

v_call: TRBV5-4
d_call: .
j_call: TRBJ1-2
cdr3_aa: ASSLAGTNYGYT

v_call: TRBV15
d_call: .
j_call: TRBJ2-3
cdr3_aa: ATSIMSGGIDTQY

v_call: TRBV2
d_call: .
j_call: TRBJ1-1
cdr3_aa: ASTKGQIMNTEAF

v_call: TRBV7-9
d_call: .
j_call: TRBJ2-5
cdr3_aa: ASSLALAGKETQY

v_call: TRBV6-5
d_call: .
j_call: TRBJ1-2
cdr3_aa: ASGSAGQNLVCYT

v_call: TRBV7-9
d_call: TRBD1
j_call: TRBJ2-5
cdr3_aa: ASSPTGEETQY

v_call: TRBV27
d_call: TRBD2
j_call: TRBJ2-2
cdr3_aa: ASSLRLASSGELF

v_call: TRBV10-3
d_call: .
j_call: TRBJ1-6
cdr3_aa: AIMSSYNSPLH

v_call: TRBV5-1
d_call: TRBD2
j_call: TRBJ2-3
cdr3_aa: ASSLPGGSTDTQY

v_call: TRBV2
d_call: .
j_call: TRBJ2-7
cdr3_aa: ASSKGSNSYEQY

v_call: TRBV2
d_call: .
j_call: TRBJ2-3
cdr3_aa: ASSPTGSPTDTQY

v_call: TRBV28
d_call: .
j_call: TRBJ2-6
cdr3_aa: ATLSRVAPYGGANVLT

v_call: TRBV7-6
d_call: .
j_call: TRBJ2-7
cdr3_aa: ASSLEVRSYEQY

v_call: TRBV7-9
d_call: .
j_call: TRBJ1-4
cdr3_aa: ASSKGGTGTNEKLF

v_call: TRBV6-1
d_call: TRBD2
j_call: TRBJ2-5
cdr3_aa: ASSETSGGAETQY

v_call: TRBV1
d_call: .
j_call: TRBJ2-2
cdr3_aa: TSSQETGLANTGELF

v_call: TRBV5-1
d_call: .
j_call: TRBJ2-3
cdr3_aa: ASTSGSGRGPQDTQY

v_call: TRBV28
d_call: .
j_call: TRBJ1-6
cdr3_aa: ASSFAQPNSPLH

v_call: TRBV3-1/TRBV3-2
d_call: .
j_call: TRBJ1-3
cdr3_aa: ASSHRGSGNTIY

v_call: TRBV11-2
d_call: .
j_call: TRBJ1-2
cdr3_aa: ASSLGSGVGYT

v_call: TRBV28
d_call: .
j_call: TRBJ1-6
cdr3_aa: ASLYSRGSYNSPLH

v_call: TRBV27
d_call: .
j_call: TRBJ1-5
cdr3_aa: ASSKGGHQPQH

v_call: TRBV7-9
d_call: TRBD2
j_call: TRBJ2-3
cdr3_aa: ASSSRLAGTDTQY

v_call: TRBV5-8
d_call: .
j_call: TRBJ1-6
cdr3_aa: ASSLAGHVLSPLH

v_call: TRBV5-1
d_call: .
j_call: TRBJ1-1
cdr3_aa: ASSLAQGSNTEAF

v_call: TRBV6-1
d_call: TRBD2
j_call: TRBJ2-7
cdr3_aa: ASSEGLATSGEQY

v_call: TRBV6-2/TRBV6-3
d_call: .
j_call: TRBJ1-1
cdr3_aa: ASSYGGILNTEAF